One sample yielded the 3 T cell receptor beta chains listed below, sequenced in a study of blood T cell repertoires in COVID-19. Generated by immunoSEQ multiplex PCR, the TCRdb table keeps only in-frame clones and is missing some. The top ten hold more than 0.9% of the sample, which has about 350,000 clones, roughly 87% seen once. The material sequenced was PBMCs or T cells enriched from blood (not recorded which). These receptors were taken from a woman in her thirties who had recovered from COVID-19.

The genes are TRBV19 and TRBJ2-1; D not certain. The CDR3 extends over 14 amino acids. Germline assignment: CDR1 LNHDA and CDR2 SQIVND (reference sequence). The ends were cut back, 3 bases at V and 5 bases at J, with 11 bases in the middle. The CDR3 sequence: CASSINSQNNEQFF. The CDR3 DNA reads as TGTGCCAGTAGTATTAACTCACAGAACAATGAGCAGTTCTTC.

This clone turned up a few times. The chain joins TRBV6-2 or TRBV6-3 to TRBJ2-7; D is perhaps TRBD2 (6 bases). V was clipped by 0 bases and J by 0 bases, with 12 bases between them. In germline, CDR1 is MNHEY, CDR2 SVGEGT. This CDR3 contains 16 residues. CDR3 DNA: TGTGCCAGCAGTTACTCCGGGAGACAACACTCCTACGAGCAGTACTTC. It translates to CASSYSGRQHSYEQYF.

V gene TRBV7-6 combines with J gene TRBJ2-7, with D perhaps TRBD2 (6 bases). In germline, CDR1 is SGHVS, CDR2 FNYEAQ. The CDR3 is made up of 15 amino acids. V was pared by 4 bases and J by 7 bases, with 20 bases between. Here the CDR3 reads CASSSLTRGAGEQYF. The CDR3 nucleotides are TGTGCCAGCAGCTCCCTGACGCGAGGGGCGGGAGAGCAGTACTTC.